This is a list of T cell receptor beta chains from one sample in a study of blood T cell repertoires in COVID-19. The protocol was immunoSEQ multiplex PCR, while the TCRdb copy is restricted to in-frame clones and leaves out a portion. The table lists some 170,000 clones, about 88% of them singletons. Sequenced input: peripheral blood. The receptor source for this set is a man aged 55 to 70 with active or convalescent COVID-19. Each CDR3 is given with its conserved first and last residue. Fields, in order: J gene, V gene, clone size, D gene, CDR3 DNA, CDR3 protein. The D gene is left open where the match is weak. Expanded clones get a size class; other rows say once, few or many, or leave the size out.

TRBJ2-2,TRBV3-1/TRBV3-2,-,TRBD2,TGTGCCAGCAGCCGGGGGATAGCGGGAACCGGGGAGCTGTTTTTT,CASSRGIAGTGELFF
TRBJ2-1,TRBV2,-,TRBD1,TGTGCCAGCAGTCCCTACAGGGGTGACAATGAGCAGTTCTTC,CASSPYRGDNEQFF
TRBJ1-1,TRBV29-1,-,-,TGCAGCGTTGCCCACAGGGTGTCGATGAACACTGAAGCTTTCTTT,CSVAHRVSMNTEAFF
TRBJ1-5,TRBV7-2,-,-,TGTGCCAGCAGCTCACTTATTTTTCAGCCCCAGCATTTT,CASSSLIFQPQHF
TRBJ1-1,TRBV10-1,few,TRBD1,TGCGCCAGCAGTGGGGACAGGGTATCGGACACTGAAGCTTTCTTT,CASSGDRVSDTEAFF
TRBJ2-3,TRBV7-9,-,TRBD2,TGTGCCAGCAGCTTAGGGCTAGCGGGAGGGGCAGATACGCAGTATTTT,CASSLGLAGGADTQYF
TRBJ2-5,TRBV6-5,-,-,TGTGCCAGCAGTCGGACTCATCTAAAAGAGACCCAGTACTTC,CASSRTHLKETQYF
TRBJ1-2,TRBV6-1,-,-,TGTGCCAGCACCCGGGAGGGTCCCGACGGCTACACCTTC,CASTREGPDGYTF
TRBJ1-2,TRBV11-1,once,-,TGTGCCAGCAGCTCACAGTCTAACTATGGCTACACCTTC,CASSSQSNYGYTF
TRBJ1-1,TRBV27,-,TRBD1,TGTGCCAGCAGTTCCCGTAGACAGGGCGTGCGGAAGTACACTGAAGCTTTCTTT,CASSSRRQGVRKYTEAFF
TRBJ2-1,TRBV7-9,once,TRBD2,TGTGCCAGCAGCCTTCAACTAGCGGGAACTGAGCAGTTCTTC,CASSLQLAGTEQFF
TRBJ2-7,TRBV10-3,-,-,TGTGCCATCTATGCTAGGGGCGAGCAGTACTTC,CAIYARGEQYF
TRBJ2-1,TRBV10-3,-,TRBD1,TGTGCCATCAGTGACCCGGGACAGAGAAACGATGAGCAGTTCTTC,CAISDPGQRNDEQFF
TRBJ1-2,TRBV2,-,TRBD1,TGTGCCAGCAGTGAAGCCGGGACAGGGGGCGGCTACACCTTC,CASSEAGTGGGYTF
TRBJ2-1,TRBV7-9,once,TRBD1,TGTGCCAGCAGCTACCTGGGACAGGGGAAGAATGAGCAGTTCTTC,CASSYLGQGKNEQFF
TRBJ2-7,TRBV19,-,TRBD2,TGTGCCAGTAGTAGGAATAGCGGGGGGCCTCCTGGAGAGCAGTACTTC,CASSRNSGGPPGEQYF
TRBJ2-1,TRBV4-1,-,TRBD1,TGCGCCAGCAGGCCTGGGACAGGGGGCCACAATGAGCAGTTCTTC,CASRPGTGGHNEQFF
TRBJ1-3,TRBV30,-,-,TGTGCCTGGAGCGTCACCCAGGGATCCGGAAACACCATATATTTT,CAWSVTQGSGNTIYF
TRBJ1-1,TRBV5-5,once,TRBD1,TGTGCCAGCAGCTTGGCCCCAGGGGGCAACACTGAAGCTTTCTTT,CASSLAPGGNTEAFF
TRBJ2-1,TRBV5-1,-,TRBD2,TGCGCCAGCGTTCGGGGGGAGGGCCTCTACAATGAGCAGTTCTTC,CASVRGEGLYNEQFF
TRBJ2-1,TRBV19,-,TRBD2,TGTGCCAGTAGCAGACTAGCGGGAGGTAAAAATGAGCAGTTCTTC,CASSRLAGGKNEQFF
TRBJ2-7,TRBV27,-,-,TGTGCCAGCAGTTTACTGTCGGGTGGTCCCTACGAGCAGTACTTC,CASSLLSGGPYEQYF
TRBJ1-3,TRBV7-2,-,TRBD1,TGTGCAGCCTCTAGGGGGCTCGGTGGAAACACCATATATTTT,CAASRGLGGNTIYF
TRBJ1-2,TRBV6-5,-,-,TGTGCCAGCAGTCTTGAAGGGGCATGGGGCTACACCTTC,CASSLEGAWGYTF
TRBJ2-2,TRBV19,-,TRBD1,TGTGCCAGTATCGACGGGCAGGGGGTAATCACCGGGGAGCTGTTTTTT,CASIDGQGVITGELFF
TRBJ2-3,TRBV10-1,-,TRBD1,TGCGCCAGCAGCCCGGGACAGGGTCTCACAGATACGCAGTATTTT,CASSPGQGLTDTQYF
TRBJ1-6,TRBV12-3/TRBV12-4,once,-,TGTGCCAGCAGTCTTCAGGGGTACTCACCCCTCCACTTT,CASSLQGYSPLHF
TRBJ2-7,TRBV5-5,-,TRBD1,TGTGCCAGCAGCTGGTGGACAGGGGGCATCGACGAGCAGTACTTC,CASSWWTGGIDEQYF
TRBJ1-5,TRBV5-1,-,-,TGCGCCAGCAGCTTGGGACAGGATCAGCCCCAGCATTTT,CASSLGQDQPQHF